Below, 17 T cell receptor beta chains from the same sample are listed, as sequenced in a study of monozygotic twins with inflammatory bowel disease (dated by TCRdb to between 2018 and 2021). The library was made by 5' RACE. Sequencing used an Illumina HiSeq 2500. Through TCRdb reprocessing, the reads give one entry per CDR3 protein sequence; DNA is omitted. This sample's clone table shows 350,000 to 400,000 distinct CDR3 sequences. 2.6% of the sample lies in the top ten. Sequenced input: blood. These receptors were obtained from a human donor with ulcerative colitis or Crohn's disease, or a healthy co-twin of an affected twin (not recorded which).

The rearrangement links TRBV20-1 to TRBJ2-1; TCRdb selects TRBD2, and the lack of DNA leaves this call unchecked. The CDR3 covers 14 residues. Germline values: CDR1 DFQATT, CDR2 SNEGSKA (reference sequence). The CDR3 region is CSAQAGGPYNEQFF.

The chain is built from TRBV27 and TRBJ2-1; TCRdb indicates TRBD2, and absent DNA this call remains unverified. Looked up from germline, CDR1 is MNHEY and CDR2 is SMNVEV (reference sequence). The CDR3 is 14 amino acids. This chain's CDR3 is CASLGLAYGNEQFF.

The rearrangement joins TRBV7-9 to TRBJ1-2; TCRdb's assignment of TRBD1 cannot be checked, as there is no DNA. This CDR3 region has 15 residues. The germline V gene has CDR1 SEHNR and CDR2 FQNEAQ (reference sequence). This CDR3 reads CASSPLPDRNYGYTF.

The V gene is TRBV27, the J gene TRBJ1-1; TCRdb's D call of TRBD1 is untestable without DNA. The CDR3 covers 15 residues. Germline loops: CDR1 MNHEY, CDR2 SMNVEV (reference sequence). The CDR3: CASSLYPGVNTEAFF.

The rearrangement links TRBV20-1 to TRBJ2-5; TCRdb indicates TRBD1, and absent DNA this call remains unverified. The CDR3 totals 14 residues. The germline CDR1 and CDR2 sequences are DFQATT and SNEGSKA (reference sequence). The CDR3 region is CSAGKQGPRDTQYF.

The chain combines TRBV20-1 with TRBJ2-7; the TRBD1 assignment by TCRdb is unverifiable without DNA. CDR1 and CDR2 from the germline V gene are DFQATT and SNEGSKA (reference sequence). This CDR3 comprises 12 residues. The chain's CDR3 is CSVEGQTYEQYF.

The chain combines TRBV20-1 with TRBJ1-6; TCRdb's assignment of TRBD1 cannot be checked, as there is no DNA. CDR1 DFQATT and CDR2 SNEGSKA come from the germline V gene (reference sequence). CDR3 size: 16 residues. CDR3 in amino acids: CSAREGMWGQVEPLHF.

The rearrangement uses TRBV5-5 and TRBJ1-5; TCRdb gives TRBD1 as the D gene, but with no DNA this cannot be confirmed. Germline V gene sequence: CDR1 SGHKS, CDR2 YYEKEE (reference sequence). The CDR3 has 15 residues. CDR3 sequence reads: CASSLWTGISQPQHF.

J is TRBJ2-1 and V is TRBV5-1; TCRdb designates TRBD1, a call that cannot be tested without DNA. Germline V lookup: CDR1 SGHRS, CDR2 YFSETQ. The CDR3 runs to 15 residues. The CDR3 sequence: CASSLETGTYNEQFF.

The chain is built from TRBV19 and TRBJ1-2. Germline lookup yields CDR1 LNHDA and CDR2 SQIVND (reference sequence). The CDR3 loop spans 17 amino acids. The CDR3 region is CASSIDHEASLLYGYTF.

The genes are TRBV15 and TRBJ2-7. Germline values: CDR1 LNHNV, CDR2 YYDKDF (reference sequence). CDR3 length: 13 amino acids. The CDR3 protein is CATSREGSNEQYF. Complete variable domain (other parts from reference TRBV15 and TRBJ2-7): DAMVIQNPRYQVTQFGKPVTLSCSQTLNHNVMYWYQQKSSQAPKLLFHYYDKDFNNEADTPDNFQSRRPNTSFCFLDIRSPGLGDTAMYLCATSREGSNEQYFGPGTRLTVT.

The chain carries TRBV5-1 and TRBJ2-4; TCRdb returns TRBD1, unconfirmable since there is no DNA. The germline CDR1 and CDR2 sequences are SGHRS and YFSETQ. The CDR3 length is 15 residues. CDR3 loop: CASSLVPGMKNIQYF.

The chain couples TRBV7-6 to TRBJ2-7. CDR1 and CDR2 (germline): SGHVS, FNYEAQ. The CDR3 covers 16 residues. This CDR3 is CASSPQEVVGSYEQYF.

The gene calls are TRBV4-2 and TRBJ1-1; TCRdb picks TRBD1, but there is no DNA to check that call. This CDR3 comprises 15 residues. Germline-derived CDR1 and CDR2 are LGHNA and YNFKEQ. The CDR3 spells CASSQRQGLNTEAFF.

The V call is TRBV7-2, the J call TRBJ1-2. From germline, CDR1 is SGHTA and CDR2 FQGNSA. CDR3 length equals 12 residues. This CDR3 is CASSFLGYGYTF.

This chain joins TRBV2 and TRBJ2-4; the TRBD1 assignment by TCRdb is unverifiable without DNA. This CDR3 comprises 14 residues. Germline V CDR1 and CDR2: SNHLY, FYNNEI. CDR3 loop: CATRDRLAKNIQYF.

The rearrangement uses TRBV25-1 and TRBJ1-3. Germline-derived CDR1 and CDR2 are MGHDK and SYGVNS. The CDR3 length is 14 residues. CDR3 sequence: CASTKENSGNTIYF.